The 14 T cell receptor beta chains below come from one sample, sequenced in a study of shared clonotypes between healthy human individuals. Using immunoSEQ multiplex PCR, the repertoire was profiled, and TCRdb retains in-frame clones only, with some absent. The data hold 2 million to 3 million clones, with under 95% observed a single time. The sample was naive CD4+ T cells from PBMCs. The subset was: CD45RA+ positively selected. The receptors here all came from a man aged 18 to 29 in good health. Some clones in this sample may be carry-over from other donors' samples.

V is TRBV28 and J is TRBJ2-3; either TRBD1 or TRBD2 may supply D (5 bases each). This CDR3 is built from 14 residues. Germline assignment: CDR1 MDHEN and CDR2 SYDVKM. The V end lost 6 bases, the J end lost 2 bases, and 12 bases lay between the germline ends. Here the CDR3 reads CASRLGTSTDTQYF. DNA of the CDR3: TGTGCCAGCAGACTAGGGACCTCCACAGATACGCAGTATTTT.

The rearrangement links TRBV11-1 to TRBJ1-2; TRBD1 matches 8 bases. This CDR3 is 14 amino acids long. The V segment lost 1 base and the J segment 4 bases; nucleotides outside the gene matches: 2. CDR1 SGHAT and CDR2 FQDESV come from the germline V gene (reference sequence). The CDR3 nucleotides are TGTGCCAGCAGCTTAGGGACAGGGCTCTATGGCTACACCTTC. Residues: CASSLGTGLYGYTF.

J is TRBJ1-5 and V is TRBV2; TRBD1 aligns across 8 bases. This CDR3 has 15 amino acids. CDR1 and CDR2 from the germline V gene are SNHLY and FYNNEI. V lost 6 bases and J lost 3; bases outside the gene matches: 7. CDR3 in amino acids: CASRRDRGNNQPQHF. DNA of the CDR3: TGTGCCAGCAGACGAGACAGGGGTAACAATCAGCCCCAGCATTTT.

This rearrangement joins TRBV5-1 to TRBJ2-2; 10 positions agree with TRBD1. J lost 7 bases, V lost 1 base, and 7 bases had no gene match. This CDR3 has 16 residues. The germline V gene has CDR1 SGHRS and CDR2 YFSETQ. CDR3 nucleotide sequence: TGCGCCAGCAGCTTGCGATCCGGGACAGGGGTCGGGGAGCTGTTTTTT. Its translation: CASSLRSGTGVGELFF.

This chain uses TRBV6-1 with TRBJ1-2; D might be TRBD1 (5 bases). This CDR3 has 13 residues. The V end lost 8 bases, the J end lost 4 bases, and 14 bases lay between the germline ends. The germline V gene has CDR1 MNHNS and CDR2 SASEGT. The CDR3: CASGTGTTYGYTF. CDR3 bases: TGTGCCAGCGGTACCGGGACTACCTATGGCTACACCTTC.

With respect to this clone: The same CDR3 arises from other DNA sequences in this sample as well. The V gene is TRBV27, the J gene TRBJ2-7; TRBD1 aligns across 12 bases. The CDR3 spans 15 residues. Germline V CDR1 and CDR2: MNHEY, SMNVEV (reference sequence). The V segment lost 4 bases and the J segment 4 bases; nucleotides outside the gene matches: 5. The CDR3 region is CASSSPGQGAYEQYF. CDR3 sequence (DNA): TGTGCCAGCAGTTCCCCGGGACAGGGGGCTTACGAGCAGTACTTC.

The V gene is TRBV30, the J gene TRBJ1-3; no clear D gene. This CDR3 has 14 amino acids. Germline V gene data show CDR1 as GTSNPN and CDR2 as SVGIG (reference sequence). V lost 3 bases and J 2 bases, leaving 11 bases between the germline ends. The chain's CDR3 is CAWRAALPGNTIYF. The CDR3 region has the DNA TGTGCCTGGAGGGCTGCATTGCCTGGAAACACCATATATTTT.

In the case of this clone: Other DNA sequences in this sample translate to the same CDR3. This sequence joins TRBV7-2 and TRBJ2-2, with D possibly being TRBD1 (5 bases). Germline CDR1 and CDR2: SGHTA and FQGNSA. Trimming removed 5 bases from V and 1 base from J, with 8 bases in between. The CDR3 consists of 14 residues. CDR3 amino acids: CASSPQGNTGELFF. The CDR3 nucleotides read TGTGCCAGCAGCCCCCAGGGGAACACCGGGGAGCTGTTTTTT.

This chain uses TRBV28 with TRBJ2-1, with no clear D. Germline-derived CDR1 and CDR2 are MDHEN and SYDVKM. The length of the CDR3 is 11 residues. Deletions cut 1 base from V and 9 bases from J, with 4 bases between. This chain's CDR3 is CASSLLSEQFF. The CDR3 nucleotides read TGTGCCAGCAGTTTATTGAGTGAGCAGTTCTTC.

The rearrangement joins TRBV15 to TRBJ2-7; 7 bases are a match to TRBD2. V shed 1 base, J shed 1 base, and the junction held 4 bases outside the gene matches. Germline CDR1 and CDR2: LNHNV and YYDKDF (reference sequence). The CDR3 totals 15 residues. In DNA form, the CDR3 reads TGTGCCACCAGCAGAGGCGGGACTACTTCCTACGAGCAGTACTTC. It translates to CATSRGGTTSYEQYF.

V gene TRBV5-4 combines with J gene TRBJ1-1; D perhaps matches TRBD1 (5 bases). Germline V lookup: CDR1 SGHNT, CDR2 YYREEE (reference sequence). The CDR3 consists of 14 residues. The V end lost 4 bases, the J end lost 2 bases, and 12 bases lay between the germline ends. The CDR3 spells CASSKWDVNTEAFF. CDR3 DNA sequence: TGTGCCAGCAGCAAATGGGACGTCAACACTGAAGCTTTCTTT.

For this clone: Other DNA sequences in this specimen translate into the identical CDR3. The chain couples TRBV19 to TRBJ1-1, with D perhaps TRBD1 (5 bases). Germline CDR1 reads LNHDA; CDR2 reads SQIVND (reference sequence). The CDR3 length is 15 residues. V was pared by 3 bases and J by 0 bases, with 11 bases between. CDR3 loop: CASSILDTVNTEAFF. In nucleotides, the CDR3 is TGTGCCAGTAGTATCTTGGACACTGTGAACACTGAAGCTTTCTTT.

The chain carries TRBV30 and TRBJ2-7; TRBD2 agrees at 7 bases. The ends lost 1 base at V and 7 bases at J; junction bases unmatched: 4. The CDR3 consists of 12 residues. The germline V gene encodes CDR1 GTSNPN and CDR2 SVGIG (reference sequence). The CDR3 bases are TGTGCCTGGAGTGACGCCGGGGGGGAGCAGTACTTC. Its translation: CAWSDAGGEQYF.

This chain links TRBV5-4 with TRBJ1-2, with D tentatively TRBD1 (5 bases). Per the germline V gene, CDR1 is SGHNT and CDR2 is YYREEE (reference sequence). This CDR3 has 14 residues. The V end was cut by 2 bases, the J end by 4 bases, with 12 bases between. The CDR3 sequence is CASSFPGAPYGYTF. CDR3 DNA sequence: TGTGCCAGCAGCTTCCCCGGGGCCCCCTATGGCTACACCTTC.